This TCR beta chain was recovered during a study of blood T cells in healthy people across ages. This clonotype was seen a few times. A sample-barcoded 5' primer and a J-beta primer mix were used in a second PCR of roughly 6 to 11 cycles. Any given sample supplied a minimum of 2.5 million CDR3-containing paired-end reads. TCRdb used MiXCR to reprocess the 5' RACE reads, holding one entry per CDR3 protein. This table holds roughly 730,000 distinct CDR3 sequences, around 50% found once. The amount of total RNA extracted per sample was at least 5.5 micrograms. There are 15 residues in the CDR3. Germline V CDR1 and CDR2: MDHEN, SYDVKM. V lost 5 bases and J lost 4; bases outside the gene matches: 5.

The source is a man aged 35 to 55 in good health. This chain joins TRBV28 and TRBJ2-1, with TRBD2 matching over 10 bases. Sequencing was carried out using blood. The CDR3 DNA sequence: TGTGCCAGCAGTCCTGGGACTAGCGAATACAATGAGCAGTTCTTC. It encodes CASSPGTSEYNEQFF.